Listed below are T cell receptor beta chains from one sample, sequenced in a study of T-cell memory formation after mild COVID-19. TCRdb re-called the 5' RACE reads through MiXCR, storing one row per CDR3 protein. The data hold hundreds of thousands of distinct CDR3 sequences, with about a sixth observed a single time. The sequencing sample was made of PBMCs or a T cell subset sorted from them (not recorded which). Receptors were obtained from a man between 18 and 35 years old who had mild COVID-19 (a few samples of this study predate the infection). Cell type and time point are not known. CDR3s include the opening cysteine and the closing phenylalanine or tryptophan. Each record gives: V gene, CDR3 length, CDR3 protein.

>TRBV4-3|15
CASSQVAGTNSPLHF
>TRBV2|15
CASSDGPSGANVLTF
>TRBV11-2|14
CASTALGVDTEAFF
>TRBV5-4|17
CASSRTSGGRLGETQYF
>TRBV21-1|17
CASSKARGAGTNEKLFF
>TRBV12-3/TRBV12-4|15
CASNHGRRNQETQYF
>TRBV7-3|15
CASSAQGRHTGELFF
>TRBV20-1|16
CSASPPGLTGANVLTF
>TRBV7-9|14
CASSLEAQGGEQYF
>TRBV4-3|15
CASSQAQGFGETQYF
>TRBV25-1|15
CASSVFELRSGELFF
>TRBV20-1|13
CSAIRGTNYGYTF
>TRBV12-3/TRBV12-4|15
CASSRGGVKGETQYF
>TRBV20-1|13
CSAANRVGNTIYF
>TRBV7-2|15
CASSYQGSWDSPLHF
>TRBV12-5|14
CASGYRGGTIEQFF
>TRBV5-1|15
CASSLRGRNTGELFF
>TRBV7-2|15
CASSQGARRGSLAFF
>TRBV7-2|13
CASSLAPADTQYF
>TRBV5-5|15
CASSLIRGLNTEAFF
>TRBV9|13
CASSVVATGELFF
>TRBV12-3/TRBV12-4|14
CASSLGQTQVTQYF
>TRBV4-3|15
CASSRLQGFTDTQYF
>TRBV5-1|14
CASSRADLREGYTF
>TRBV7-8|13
CASSSGTAYGYTF
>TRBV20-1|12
CSAAVGVDTQYF
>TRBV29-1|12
CSVDRGRNEAFF
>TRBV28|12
CASTPLWNEQFF
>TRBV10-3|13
CAISPRGDYGYTF
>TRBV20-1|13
CSSGTGGSDTQYF
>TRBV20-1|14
CSASGPDRVNEQFF
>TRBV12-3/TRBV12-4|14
CASRAGTGAYGYTF
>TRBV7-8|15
CASSQWTRLETEAFF
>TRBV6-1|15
CASRPDQGPTGELFF
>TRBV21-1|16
CASSKPGGRAKNIQYF
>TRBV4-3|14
CASSQETSRDEQFF
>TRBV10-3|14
CAISGVGLNSPLHF
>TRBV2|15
CASSEALGRYTEAFF
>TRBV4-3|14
CASSQDGWVHGYTF
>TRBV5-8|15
CASSLSGGSYNEQFF
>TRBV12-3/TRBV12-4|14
CASSSRTPGQPQHF
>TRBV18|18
CASSPPPHGLAGENIQYF
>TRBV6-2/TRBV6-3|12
CARKRHLNEQFF
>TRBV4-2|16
CASSQGLGGLNSPLHF
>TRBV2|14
CASSGRQGTDTQYF
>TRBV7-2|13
CATSGSSYNEQFF
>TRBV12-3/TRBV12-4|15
CASAQEGWTNYGYTF
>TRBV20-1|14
CSARPDRRSQPQHF
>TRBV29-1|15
CSAKTEPGINYGYTF
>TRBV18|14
CASSPRDLGEKLFF
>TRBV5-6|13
CASSLDRAHLYTF
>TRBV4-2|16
CASSQSRHSNTGELFF
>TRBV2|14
CASTLRVNRGTQYF
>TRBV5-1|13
CASTGTLTGEQFF
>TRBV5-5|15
CASSLVGGDDSPLHF
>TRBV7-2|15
CASSLASGRNTEAFF
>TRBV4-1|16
CASSQDSLSFYNEQFF
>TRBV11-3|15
CASSTGHLLNNEQFF
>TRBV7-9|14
CASSKAERFYEQYF